The 15 T cell receptor beta chains in this list originate from one sample, sequenced in a study of identical twins. Via MiXCR, TCRdb re-called the 5' RACE reads, giving one row per CDR3 protein. The table records 400,000 to 650,000 distinct CDR3 sequences, 20% to 25% of them present only once. These data were likewise used in another study, on T cells expressing NK-cell markers.

Sequenced input: CD4+ T cells sorted from blood. The receptors derive from a young woman in good health.

This clonotype was picked up many times. The rearrangement links TRBV5-1 to TRBJ1-1, with a possible D match to TRBD1 (5 bases). Germline CDR1 SGHRS, CDR2 YFSETQ. CDR3 size: 17 residues. V lost 4 bases and J 1 base, leaving 20 bases between the germline ends. The CDR3 here is CASSARRDGEPNTEAFF. The DNA for the CDR3 is TGCGCCAGCAGCGCCCGACGGGACGGGGAACCGAACACTGAAGCTTTCTTT.

The chain recombines TRBV7-9 with TRBJ2-7, with 7 bases matching TRBD1. The germline V gene encodes CDR1 SEHNR and CDR2 FQNEAQ (reference sequence). V gave up 1 base and J gave up 10 bases; unmatched junction bases: 10. CDR3 length equals 14 residues. CDR3 residues: CASSLGWRQGFQYF. Here the CDR3 DNA reads TGTGCCAGCAGCTTAGGTTGGAGACAGGGTTTCCAGTACTTC.

The chain is built from TRBV12-3 or TRBV12-4 and TRBJ2-7; perhaps TRBD2 as D (5 bases). V gave up 5 bases and J gave up 0 bases, with 11 bases separating them. The CDR3 is made up of 14 amino acids. The CDR3 is CASSPRTLSYEQYF. CDR3 DNA: TGTGCCAGCAGTCCTCGGACTCTCTCCTACGAGCAGTACTTC.

This clonotype was seen more than once but under ten times. The chain couples TRBV12-3 or TRBV12-4 to TRBJ1-2; TRBD1 is a possible D gene (5 bases). The V and J ends lost 5 bases and 4 bases respectively, with 11 bases between them. This CDR3 comprises 13 residues. The chain's CDR3 is CASSVDSGYGYTF. CDR3 DNA: TGTGCCAGCAGTGTCGACAGTGGCTATGGCTACACCTTC.

This clonotype showed up just a few times. This chain joins TRBV5-1 and TRBJ2-2; D is possibly TRBD1 or TRBD2 (6 bases each). The germline V and J ends were trimmed by 4 bases and 6 bases, with 10 bases remaining between them. The CDR3 consists of 13 residues. Germline V gene data show CDR1 as SGHRS and CDR2 as YFSETQ. CDR3 DNA: TGCGCCAGCAGCCGGGGGCCGCCCGGGGAGCTGTTTTTT. Amino acids: CASSRGPPGELFF. Based on the CDR3 plus reference TRBV5-1 and TRBJ2-2, the full variable domain is KAGVTQTPRYLIKTRGQQVTLSCSPISGHRSVSWYQQTPGQGLQFLFEYFSETQRNKGNFPGRFSGRQFSNSRSEMNVSTLELGDSALYLCASSRGPPGELFFGEGSRLTVL.

The chain carries TRBV20-1 and TRBJ2-3; 7 bases line up with TRBD1. Trimming removed 6 bases from V and 2 bases from J; junction bases left unmatched: 11. This CDR3 comprises 15 residues. Germline V gene data show CDR1 as DFQATT and CDR2 as SNEGSKA (reference sequence). The CDR3, as DNA: TGCAGTGCCATCACAGGGGACAGCGACACAGATACGCAGTATTTT. Its protein is CSAITGDSDTDTQYF.

This clonotype was seen a few times. The CDR3 spells CASSLVDRGHEQYF. CDR3 DNA sequence: TGTGCCAGCAGCCTTGTGGACAGGGGTCACGAGCAGTACTTC. The chain uses TRBV9 and TRBJ2-7; 9 positions agree with TRBD1. V trimming: 4 bases; J trimming: 5 bases; junction bases outside the gene matches: 7. CDR3 length: 14 amino acids. CDR1 and CDR2 from the germline V gene are SGDLS and YYNGEE.

The chain uses TRBV6-1 and TRBJ1-2; D not resolved. Germline V gives CDR1 MNHNS, CDR2 SASEGT. This CDR3 is 11 amino acids long. Deletions cut 2 bases from V and 7 bases from J, with 5 bases between. The CDR3 protein is CASSERGGYTF. The CDR3 region has the DNA TGTGCCAGCAGTGAACGCGGTGGCTACACCTTC.

This clonotype occurred a few times. The chain is built from TRBV5-1 and TRBJ2-1, with D unclear. Germline CDR1 reads SGHRS; CDR2 reads YFSETQ. V was cut by 0 bases and J by 5 bases, with 9 bases left in between. The CDR3 extends over 14 amino acids. This CDR3 is CASSLAQVHNEQFF. DNA of the CDR3: TGCGCCAGCAGCTTGGCGCAGGTCCACAATGAGCAGTTCTTC.

This clonotype is a singleton in its sample. The chain has TRBV18 and TRBJ2-3, with a possible D match to TRBD2 (5 bases). The CDR3 consists of 14 residues. The V gene's germline CDR1 is KGHSH and CDR2 LQKENI. The germline V and J ends were trimmed by 6 bases and 4 bases, with 14 bases remaining between them. The CDR3 spells CASSPRGWSDTQYF. The CDR3 DNA reads as TGTGCCAGCTCGCCGAGAGGGTGGTCAGATACGCAGTATTTT.

This clonotype occurred a few times. The chain is built from TRBV2 and TRBJ2-1; D uncertain. CDR1 and CDR2 (germline): SNHLY, FYNNEI. The germline V and J ends were trimmed by 2 bases and 4 bases, with 9 bases remaining between them. CDR3 length: 14 amino acids. In nucleotides, the CDR3 is TGTGCCAGCAGTGAATTGAGTCCGTACAATGAGCAGTTCTTC. Amino acids: CASSELSPYNEQFF. The full variable domain, with the rest looked up from reference TRBV2 and TRBJ2-1, is EPEVTQTPSHQVTQMGQEVILRCVPISNHLYFYWYRQILGQKVEFLVSFYNNEISEKSEIFDDQFSVERPDGSNFTLKIRSTKLEDSAMYFCASSELSPYNEQFFGPGTRLTVL.

The CDR3 nucleotides are TGTGCCAGCAGCCTCGGGTCGCTCCCCCATGAGCAGTTCTTC. Its protein is CASSLGSLPHEQFF. V gene TRBV7-2 combines with J gene TRBJ2-1; D unclear. V gave up 5 bases and J gave up 8 bases, with 16 bases separating them. Per germline, CDR1 SGHTA and CDR2 FQGNSA. The CDR3 consists of 14 residues.

This chain joins TRBV7-9 and TRBJ2-5, with D unclear. Germline CDR1 reads SEHNR; CDR2 reads FQNEAQ (reference sequence). The V end lost 4 bases, the J end lost 5 bases, and 8 bases lay between the germline ends. CDR3 size: 12 residues. This CDR3 reads CASSSIAETQYF. CDR3 nucleotide sequence: TGTGCCAGCAGCTCAATAGCCGAGACCCAGTACTTC.

Notes on this clonotype: Relative to the germline gene, one junction end is altered; a read error may explain this. The chain carries TRBV20-1 and TRBJ2-1; possibly TRBD2 for D (6 bases). This CDR3 has 11 amino acids. In germline, CDR1 is DFQATT, CDR2 SNEGSKA (reference sequence). The CDR3 nucleotides read TGCAGTGCTAGGGGCGGGACCCTCGAGCTCTTC. Protein sequence: CSARGGTLELF.

The sample holds many counts of this clonotype. The CDR3 DNA reads TGTGCCATCAGTGCAACGGACAGCGAGCAGTACTTC. The encoded protein is CAISATDSEQYF. This rearrangement joins TRBV10-3 to TRBJ2-7, with D perhaps TRBD1 (6 bases). The V end was cut by 4 bases, the J end by 6 bases, with 10 bases between. Germline V gives CDR1 ENHRY, CDR2 SYGVKD. The CDR3 is 12 amino acids.